Presented here are 17 T cell receptor beta chains from one specimen sequenced in a study of T cell clonotyping in hematopoietic cell transplantation. Profiling relied on immunoSEQ multiplex PCR, and the TCRdb table lists in-frame clones only, not all of them. This sample yields 70,000 or so clones, of which 94% are seen a single time; about 1.5% belongs to the top ten. The sample was peripheral blood mononuclear cells. All receptors derive from a man between 50 and 59 years old in good health. Some clones in this sample may be carry-over from other donors' samples.

The chain carries TRBV25-1 and TRBJ2-5, with a weak D call TRBD2 (6 bases). Trimming removed 9 bases at V and 5 bases at J, with 19 bases between. This CDR3 is 14 amino acids long. Germline lookup yields CDR1 MGHDK and CDR2 SYGVNS. The CDR3 loop is CASGGPSAGETQYF. For the CDR3, the DNA is TGTGCCAGTGGCGGGCCTAGCGCCGGTGAGACCCAGTACTTC.

V and J are TRBV2 and TRBJ1-5; D remains unclear. The ends were cut back, 1 base at V and 9 bases at J, with 7 bases in the middle. Germline values: CDR1 SNHLY, CDR2 FYNNEI. The CDR3 runs 12 residues. CDR3 DNA sequence: TGTGCCAGCAGTGAAGGGCCCTTGCCCCAGCATTTT. Protein: CASSEGPLPQHF.

This clone came up once. This rearrangement joins TRBV27 to TRBJ1-1; D is ambiguous. Germline V gene lookup returns CDR1 MNHEY and CDR2 SMNVEV (reference sequence). This CDR3 contains 12 residues. Trimming cost V 7 bases and J 0 bases, with 6 bases left between them. The chain's CDR3 is CASTGLNTEAFF. Written as DNA, the CDR3 is TGTGCCAGCACAGGACTGAACACTGAAGCTTTCTTT.

V gene TRBV28 combines with J gene TRBJ2-7, with 10 bases aligning to TRBD2. J gave up 4 bases and V 8 bases, and 8 bases lay outside the gene matches. The CDR3 runs 14 residues. CDR1 MDHEN and CDR2 SYDVKM come from the germline V gene. Written as DNA, the CDR3 is TGTGCCAGCCTCCTAGCGGGAGACGTATACGAGCAGTACTTC. As protein: CASLLAGDVYEQYF.

The gene calls are TRBV5-6 and TRBJ2-2, with TRBD2 as a possible D gene (5 bases). Germline CDR1 is SGHDT and CDR2 is YYEEEE. The V and J ends lost 2 bases and 7 bases respectively, with 9 bases between them. The length of the CDR3 is 13 residues. The chain's CDR3 is CASSFRGNGELFF. CDR3 nucleotides: TGTGCCAGCAGCTTTCGGGGTAACGGGGAGCTGTTTTTT. Full variable domain (outside the CDR3, taken from reference TRBV5-6 and TRBJ2-2): DAGVTQSPTHLIKTRGQQVTLRCSPKSGHDTVSWYQQALGQGPQFIFQYYEEEERQRGNFPDRFSGHQFPNYSSELNVNALLLGDSALYLCASSFRGNGELFFGEGSRLTVL.

The CDR3 DNA reads as TGTGCCAGCAGTTTGACAGGCACCTATGGCTACACCTTC. It yields the protein CASSLTGTYGYTF. This chain links TRBV27 with TRBJ1-2; perhaps TRBD1 as D (6 bases). CDR3 length: 13 residues. From germline, CDR1 is MNHEY and CDR2 SMNVEV (reference sequence). Trimming took off 3 bases at V and 4 bases at J, with 9 bases between the two ends.

As DNA, the CDR3 is TGTGCCAGCAGCTTGGGTTTCGACGCTAATCAGCCCCAGCATTTT. Translation: CASSLGFDANQPQHF. The rearrangement uses TRBV5-6 and TRBJ1-5; D remains unclear. Looked up from germline, CDR1 is SGHDT and CDR2 is YYEEEE. Trimming pared 0 bases from V and 4 bases from J, leaving 11 bases between. CDR3 length: 15 amino acids.

V gene TRBV19 combines with J gene TRBJ1-2; unclear D gene. The CDR3 extends over 15 amino acids. Germline V gene data show CDR1 as LNHDA and CDR2 as SQIVND (reference sequence). Deletions cut 5 bases from V and 2 bases from J, with 15 bases between. The CDR3 DNA reads as TGTGCCAGTAGTCCATGGTCGGGGTTCAACTATGGCTACACCTTC. It specifies CASSPWSGFNYGYTF. The full variable domain, rest sourced from reference TRBV19 and TRBJ1-2, is DGGITQSPKYLFRKEGQNVTLSCEQNLNHDAMYWYRQDPGQGLRLIYYSQIVNDFQKGDIAEGYSVSREKKESFPLTVTSAQKNPTAFYLCASSPWSGFNYGYTFGSGTRLTVV.

The rearrangement links TRBV30 to TRBJ2-5, with D hard to call. Trimming shortened V by 1 base and J by 2 bases, and 14 bases separated the two germline ends. The CDR3 consists of 15 residues. Germline CDR1 reads GTSNPN; CDR2 reads SVGIG (reference sequence). DNA for the CDR3: TGTGCCTGGAGTGGTAAAGGATCAAGTCAAGAGACCCAGTACTTC. Its translation: CAWSGKGSSQETQYF.

The chain recombines TRBV9 with TRBJ1-1; no firm D call. V lost 2 bases and J 1 base, leaving 15 bases between the germline ends. Germline values: CDR1 SGDLS, CDR2 YYNGEE. This CDR3 region has 16 residues. Here the CDR3 reads CASSVHPGDKNTEAFF. The CDR3 nucleotides read TGTGCCAGCAGCGTCCACCCAGGAGATAAGAACACTGAAGCTTTCTTT.

This clone was observed a single time. The J gene is TRBJ1-2, the V gene TRBV9; D uncertain. Trimming pared 4 bases from V and 7 bases from J, leaving 14 bases between. Germline V gene data show CDR1 as SGDLS and CDR2 as YYNGEE. There are 13 residues in the CDR3. The DNA of the CDR3 is TGTGCCAGCAGCCGACTAAGGTCGGCTGGCTACACCTTC. This codes for CASSRLRSAGYTF.

The chain has TRBV29-1 and TRBJ2-5; D possibly corresponds to TRBD1 (6 bases). Per germline, CDR1 SQVTM and CDR2 ANQGSEA. The CDR3 totals 13 residues. V was pared by 8 bases and J by 1 base, with 14 bases between. The CDR3 bases are TGCAGCACGGTACACAGGGCCCAAGAGACCCAGTACTTC. It translates to CSTVHRAQETQYF.

V gene TRBV27 combines with J gene TRBJ1-2, with D possibly TRBD1 on 5 matching bases. This CDR3 is built from 16 residues. The germline V gene encodes CDR1 MNHEY and CDR2 SMNVEV (reference sequence). Trimming stripped 5 bases from V and 4 bases from J, with 20 bases between. The CDR3 loop reads CASSATGPAGTYGYTF. DNA of the CDR3: TGTGCCAGCAGTGCTACAGGCCCCGCAGGAACCTATGGCTACACCTTC.

Note on this clone: The junction differs from germline at one of its ends, possibly a read error. At the DNA level, this CDR3 is encoded by other sequences in the same sample as well. This chain connects TRBV7-2 to TRBJ2-3, with 9 bases lining up with TRBD1. Germline V gene data show CDR1 as SGHTA and CDR2 as FQGNSA. The CDR3 consists of 13 residues. CDR3 sequence (DNA): TGTGCCAGCAGTACAGGGGGCACCGATACGCAGTATTTT. Protein sequence: CASSTGGTDTQYF.

As to this clone: In the same sample, other DNA sequences code for this CDR3. The chain is built from TRBV5-1 and TRBJ2-5; either TRBD1 or TRBD2 may fit D (5 bases each). The CDR3 length is 14 residues. Trimming removed 0 bases from V and 3 bases from J, with 9 bases in between. In germline, CDR1 is SGHRS, CDR2 YFSETQ. The CDR3 spells CASSLAREKETQYF. In DNA form, the CDR3 reads TGCGCCAGCAGCTTGGCCAGGGAGAAAGAGACCCAGTACTTC.

The rearrangement links TRBV28 to TRBJ2-7, with D possibly TRBD2 on 5 matching bases. The CDR3 spans 17 residues. V lost 5 bases and J 7 bases, leaving 27 bases between the germline ends. The germline CDR1 and CDR2 sequences are MDHEN and SYDVKM. The CDR3 region has the DNA TGTGCCAGCAGTCCTTACGGCGGCGTTGTAGGGAGTAAGGAGCAGTACTTC. Translated: CASSPYGGVVGSKEQYF.

This clone is a singleton in its sample. The J gene is TRBJ2-3, the V gene TRBV2; D may be TRBD1 (6 bases). The CDR3 has 15 residues. Germline loops: CDR1 SNHLY, CDR2 FYNNEI. V was shortened by 3 bases and J by 0 bases, with 10 bases between the two germline ends. CDR3 bases: TGTGCCAGCAGTGAGGGGGCCCATAGCACAGATACGCAGTATTTT. Its protein is CASSEGAHSTDTQYF. The entire variable domain, with the rest obtained from reference TRBV2 and TRBJ2-3, is as follows: EPEVTQTPSHQVTQMGQEVILRCVPISNHLYFYWYRQILGQKVEFLVSFYNNEISEKSEIFDDQFSVERPDGSNFTLKIRSTKLEDSAMYFCASSEGAHSTDTQYFGPGTRLTVL.